Following are 19 T cell receptor beta chains from one sample sequenced in a study of T cell repertoires in cytomegalovirus infection. Their specific antigens are unknown. TCRdb fed the reads into MiXCR, producing one record per CDR3 protein. The sample records fewer than 950,000 distinct CDR3 sequences, 32% being singletons. The specimen comprised cultured CD8+ T cells from PBMCs, sampled from culture after CMV antigen stimulation. These receptors were obtained from a human donor in good health (CMV status not recorded). Some clones in this sample may be carry-over from other donors' samples.

The V call is TRBV2, the J call TRBJ1-2, with no clear D. V was cut by 8 bases and J by 3 bases, with 19 bases left in between. This CDR3 has 15 amino acids. Germline CDR1 and CDR2: SNHLY and FYNNEI. Here the CDR3 DNA reads TGTGCCAGCGAACTCCCAGCCGCGAGTGACTATGGCTACACCTTC. This translates into CASELPAASDYGYTF.

In its sample, this clonotype was seen many times. The chain is built from TRBV6-6 and TRBJ1-1; D is uncertain. The V gene lost 9 bases and the J gene lost 4 bases, with 15 bases spanning the gap. The CDR3 sequence is 13 residues long. The germline gives CDR1 MNHNY, CDR2 SVGAGI (reference sequence). CDR3 sequence (DNA): TGTGCCAGTAGTCCGGAGGTAGGCACTGAAGCTTTCTTT. Encoded protein: CASSPEVGTEAFF.

A few counts support this clonotype. J is TRBJ2-3 and V is TRBV6-1; a weak D match, TRBD1 (6 bases). The V end lost 1 base, the J end lost 5 bases, and 10 bases lay between the germline ends. Germline CDR1 and CDR2: MNHNS and SASEGT. CDR3 length: 14 amino acids. In DNA form, the CDR3 reads TGTGCCAGCAGTGAAGATACAGGGATAGATACGCAGTATTTT. This encodes CASSEDTGIDTQYF.

This clonotype was observed at least ten times. This chain joins TRBV7-2 and TRBJ1-1, with D hard to call. Looked up from germline, CDR1 is SGHTA and CDR2 is FQGNSA. V lost 4 bases to trimming and J lost 8 bases, with 14 bases between them. This CDR3 is 13 amino acids long. This CDR3 reads CASSSAPAREAFF. In DNA, the CDR3 is TGTGCCAGCAGCTCGGCCCCTGCTCGAGAAGCTTTCTTT.

About this clonotype itself: One end of the junction does not line up with germline, which may come from a read error. This chain uses TRBV27 with TRBJ2-2, with D maybe TRBD2 (5 bases). Germline CDR1 MNHEY, CDR2 SMNVEV (reference sequence). This CDR3 comprises 13 residues. CDR3 bases: TGTGCCAGCAGTTACGAGGTCACCGGGGAGCTGGTTTTT. As protein: CASSYEVTGELVF.

V and J are TRBV6-6 and TRBJ2-4, with 7 bases aligning to TRBD1. V dropped 0 bases and J dropped 3; count of bases not matched to a gene: 8. The CDR3 runs 17 residues. CDR1 is MNHNY and CDR2 is SVGAGI in the germline V gene (reference sequence). The CDR3 region is CASSYSIGQADKNIQYF. As DNA, the CDR3 is TGTGCCAGCAGTTACTCCATAGGACAGGCCGACAAAAACATTCAGTACTTC.

This clonotype was counted ten times or more. V is TRBV10-3 and J is TRBJ2-1; no firm D call. CDR1 is ENHRY and CDR2 is SYGVKD in the germline V gene. Trimming removed 3 bases from V and 7 bases from J, with 4 bases in between. The CDR3 spans 11 residues. CDR3 protein: CAISDLNEQFF. In nucleotides, the CDR3 is TGTGCCATCAGTGACTTGAATGAGCAGTTCTTC.

This clonotype showed up just a few times. The rearrangement links TRBV7-9 to TRBJ2-1, with a tentative D call TRBD1 (6 bases). The V end lost 11 bases, the J end lost 9 bases, and 17 bases lay between the germline ends. The germline gives CDR1 SEHNR, CDR2 FQNEAQ (reference sequence). This CDR3 is built from 12 residues. The CDR3 is CASRTVSPEQFF. CDR3 nucleotide sequence: TGTGCCTCGCGGACAGTTTCACCTGAGCAGTTCTTC.

This clonotype was recorded a few times. The V and J genes are TRBV12-3 or TRBV12-4 and TRBJ2-3; tentatively, D is TRBD1 (6 bases). The CDR3 runs to 16 residues. V was clipped by 2 bases and J by 0 bases, with 12 bases between them. The CDR3 nucleotides read TGTGCCAGCAGTTTAAGGGACAATCCTAGCACAGATACGCAGTATTTT. Translating gives CASSLRDNPSTDTQYF.

This clonotype has a count of ten or more. This rearrangement joins TRBV7-9 to TRBJ2-7; D is undetermined. Germline values: CDR1 SEHNR, CDR2 FQNEAQ (reference sequence). V was cut by 5 bases and J by 2 bases, with 13 bases left in between. The CDR3 runs 14 residues. This CDR3 is CASSHWRRPYEQYV. CDR3 DNA: TGTGCCAGCAGCCATTGGCGGCGGCCCTACGAGCAGTACGTC.

This clonotype was seen a handful of times. The CDR3: CASETTTESNQPQHF. The CDR3 DNA sequence: TGTGCCAGCGAAACAACGACCGAAAGTAATCAGCCCCAGCATTTT. This sequence joins TRBV6-6 and TRBJ1-5, with unresolved D. Germline V lookup: CDR1 MNHNY, CDR2 SVGAGI (reference sequence). V dropped 8 bases and J dropped 4 bases, with 18 bases sitting between them. The CDR3 is 15 residues long.

This clonotype was seen once. The gene calls are TRBV6-6 and TRBJ2-3, with D uncertain. V was clipped by 0 bases and J by 1 base, with 8 bases between them. The CDR3 length is 15 residues. Germline-derived CDR1 and CDR2 are MNHNY and SVGAGI (reference sequence). CDR3 residues: CASSYSPTGTDTQYF. The CDR3 nucleotides read TGTGCCAGCAGTTACTCGCCGACCGGCACAGATACGCAGTATTTT.

This clonotype was observed many times. The chain links TRBV11-1 to TRBJ2-2; 7 bases are shared with TRBD1. This CDR3 spans 14 amino acids. V gave up 5 bases and J gave up 5 bases; unmatched junction bases: 5. Germline CDR1 SGHAT, CDR2 FQDESV (reference sequence). The CDR3 spells CASSADRATGELFF. CDR3 nucleotide sequence: TGTGCCAGCAGCGCTGACAGGGCGACCGGGGAGCTGTTTTTT.

The chain uses TRBV7-9 and TRBJ2-5; D is tentatively TRBD1 or TRBD2 (5 bases each). V was pared by 4 bases and J by 9 bases, with 15 bases between. The CDR3 has 13 amino acids. Germline values: CDR1 SEHNR, CDR2 FQNEAQ (reference sequence). The CDR3 spells CASSSRGPVAQYF. The CDR3 DNA follows: TGTGCCAGCAGCTCCCGGGGCCCCGTGGCCCAGTACTTC.

In this sample, this clonotype turned up many times. This chain links TRBV6-2 or TRBV6-3 with TRBJ1-3, with unresolved D. CDR3 length: 17 amino acids. Between the trimmed V and J ends, which lost 6 bases and 0 bases, there was a span of 18 bases. CDR1 is MNHEY, CDR2 SVGEGT, per germline. The CDR3 DNA is TGTGCCAGCAGCCGTATCCCTCGATCGGACTCTGGAAACACCATATATTTT. It translates to CASSRIPRSDSGNTIYF.

The genes are TRBV12-3 or TRBV12-4 and TRBJ1-4; unclear D gene. This CDR3 has 15 amino acids. V lost 6 bases to trimming and J lost 0 bases, with 11 bases between them. CDR3 region: CASSPTDTTNEKLFF. The CDR3 DNA sequence: TGTGCCAGCAGCCCTACAGACACAACTAATGAAAAACTGTTTTTT.

This clonotype was seen only a few times. This sequence joins TRBV6-5 and TRBJ2-5, with TRBD2 matching 13 bases. V gave up 2 bases and J gave up 1 base; unmatched junction bases: 7. This CDR3 has 18 residues. Germline lookup yields CDR1 MNHEY and CDR2 SVGAGI. CDR3 loop: CASSYGTSGGATQETQYF. CDR3 nucleotide sequence: TGTGCCAGCAGTTACGGAACTAGCGGGGGGGCCACCCAAGAGACCCAGTACTTC.

This chain links TRBV11-2 with TRBJ1-1, with TRBD1 matching over 8 bases. V lost 6 bases, J lost 0 bases, and 6 bases stayed unmatched. Germline V lookup: CDR1 SGHAT, CDR2 FQNNGV. The CDR3 is made up of 15 amino acids. CDR3 in DNA: TGTGCCAGCAGATCAGGGACAGGCTTGAACACTGAAGCTTTCTTT. It yields the protein CASRSGTGLNTEAFF. Filled out from reference TRBV11-2 and TRBJ1-1, the complete variable domain reads EAGVAQSPRYKIIEKRQSVAFWCNPISGHATLYWYQQILGQGPKLLIQFQNNGVVDDSQLPKDRFSAERLKGVDSTLKIQPAKLEDSAVYLCASRSGTGLNTEAFFGQGTRLTVV.

There are a few counts of this clonotype. The V call is TRBV4-2, the J call TRBJ2-1, with TRBD1 matching 11 bases. This CDR3 has 14 residues. After removal of 4 bases from V and 8 bases from J, the junction contained 4 bases not matched to a gene. Germline values: CDR1 LGHNA, CDR2 YNFKEQ. The CDR3 DNA sequence: TGTGCCAGCAGCCGCGGGACAGGGGGACATGAGCAGTTCTTC. As protein: CASSRGTGGHEQFF.